These 29 T cell receptor beta chains share one sample of origin, sequenced in a study of blood T cell repertoires in COVID-19. Generated by immunoSEQ multiplex PCR, the TCRdb table keeps only in-frame clones and is missing some. The sample has about 220,000 clones, roughly 80% seen once. Sequencing was done on a sample of peripheral blood. These receptors all come from a woman in her sixties or seventies with acute or convalescent COVID-19.

The chain recombines TRBV10-3 with TRBJ2-2, with D maybe TRBD1 (5 bases). V was cut by 5 bases and J by 4 bases, with 14 bases left in between. Germline V gene sequence: CDR1 ENHRY, CDR2 SYGVKD. The CDR3 sequence is 15 residues long. DNA for the CDR3: TGTGCCATCAGTATCAACAGGACCTTCACCGGGGAGCTGTTTTTT. It translates to CAISINRTFTGELFF.

This chain connects TRBV6-5 to TRBJ1-1, with D maybe TRBD1 (6 bases). The V end was cut by 2 bases, the J end by 3 bases, with 13 bases between. The CDR3 runs 15 residues. Germline CDR1 reads MNHEY; CDR2 reads SVGAGI. This chain's CDR3 is CASSYAREGDTEAFF. The CDR3 nucleotides read TGTGCCAGCAGTTACGCCCGGGAGGGGGACACTGAAGCTTTCTTT.

The chain couples TRBV3-1 (or the pseudogene TRBV3-2) to TRBJ2-1; 7 bases line up with TRBD2. This CDR3 has 14 residues. Unmatched junction bases numbered 8, after V lost 5 bases and J lost 7 bases. In germline, CDR1 is LGHDT, CDR2 YNNKEL (reference sequence). CDR3 loop: CASSNGLVGNEQFF. The CDR3 DNA reads TGTGCCAGCAGCAACGGACTAGTGGGGAATGAGCAGTTCTTC.

The J gene is TRBJ2-7, the V gene TRBV7-9, with TRBD1 matching over 7 bases. V trimming: 4 bases; J trimming: 6 bases; junction bases outside the gene matches: 3. The CDR3 runs 12 residues. The germline V gene has CDR1 SEHNR and CDR2 FQNEAQ (reference sequence). CDR3 in amino acids: CASSSTGFEQYF. DNA for the CDR3: TGTGCCAGCAGCTCGACAGGGTTCGAGCAGTACTTC.

The chain recombines TRBV5-1 with TRBJ2-5; 8 bases agree with TRBD1. Losses at the gene ends were 4 bases for V and 7 bases for J; bases not matched to a gene: 12. CDR1 and CDR2 from the germline V gene are SGHRS and YFSETQ. The CDR3 runs to 15 residues. The CDR3 DNA follows: TGCGCCAGCAGCCCCGTCGGACAGGGCTTTTTGACCCAGTACTTC. Its translation is CASSPVGQGFLTQYF. The variable domain in full, with the rest retrieved from reference TRBV5-1 and TRBJ2-5, is KAGVTQTPRYLIKTRGQQVTLSCSPISGHRSVSWYQQTPGQGLQFLFEYFSETQRNKGNFPGRFSGRQFSNSRSEMNVSTLELGDSALYLCASSPVGQGFLTQYFGPGTRLLVL.

This clone was seen more than once but under ten times. This chain joins TRBV2 and TRBJ2-6; tentative D call: TRBD2 (6 bases). This CDR3 is built from 13 residues. Trimming left V 6 bases short and J 6 bases short, with 9 bases between. The germline V gene encodes CDR1 SNHLY and CDR2 FYNNEI. CDR3 bases: TGTGCCAGCAGCTGGGGGGAGGCCAACGTCCTGACTTTC. Its protein product is CASSWGEANVLTF.

The chain has TRBV6-7 and TRBJ2-7; 12 bases match TRBD2. TRBV6-7 is designated an ORF whose function remains uncertain. CDR3 size: 16 residues. The CDR3 region has the DNA TGTCCCCCCAGTAGCCCTAGCGGGGGGGGGTACTACGAGCAGTACGTC. It is translated as CPPSSPSGGGYYEQYV.

The chain couples TRBV21-1 to TRBJ2-7; TRBD1 is the table's D call and was not checked against the DNA. TRBV21-1 is deemed a pseudogene. The CDR3 length is 15 residues. The CDR3: CASSIETGGSYEQYF. The CDR3 DNA reads as TGTGCCAGCAGCATAGAGACAGGGGGTTCCTACGAGCAGTACTTC.

The chain recombines TRBV3-1 (or the pseudogene TRBV3-2) with TRBJ1-5, with 7 bases lining up with TRBD1. The CDR3 sequence is 15 residues long. V shed 6 bases, J shed 4 bases, and the junction held 9 bases outside the gene matches. Looked up from germline, CDR1 is LGHDT and CDR2 is YNNKEL (reference sequence). The CDR3 region is CASSLGVGQNQPQHF. The CDR3 bases are TGTGCCAGCAGTCTCGGTGTGGGACAGAATCAGCCCCAGCATTTT.

The chain has TRBV5-6 and TRBJ2-1; D might be TRBD2 (6 bases). Deletions cut 0 bases from V and 7 bases from J, with 14 bases between. The CDR3 length is 15 residues. The germline CDR1 and CDR2 sequences are SGHDT and YYEEEE. As DNA, the CDR3 is TGTGCCAGCAGCTTGGGTCCTCTAGCGATAAATGAGCAGTTCTTC. Amino acids: CASSLGPLAINEQFF.

This clone was observed a single time. The chain employs TRBV5-4 and TRBJ2-3; 12 positions agree with TRBD2. V lost 1 base to trimming and J lost 6 bases; unmatched junction nucleotides: 9. The CDR3 contains 17 residues. Germline lookup yields CDR1 SGHNT and CDR2 YYREEE (reference sequence). The CDR3 spells CASSLYLAGGPVDTQYF. The DNA for the CDR3 is TGTGCCAGCAGCTTGTACCTAGCGGGGGGGCCGGTGGATACGCAGTATTTT.

The chain is built from TRBV19 and TRBJ1-1; D uncertain. V lost 1 base to trimming and J lost 0 bases, with 9 bases between them. The germline CDR1 and CDR2 sequences are LNHDA and SQIVND (reference sequence). The CDR3 sequence is 15 residues long. In nucleotides, the CDR3 is TGTGCCAGTAGTATAGCTGCACAGTTGAACACTGAAGCTTTCTTT. It specifies CASSIAAQLNTEAFF. The full variable domain, its missing parts supplied by reference TRBV19 and TRBJ1-1, is DGGITQSPKYLFRKEGQNVTLSCEQNLNHDAMYWYRQDPGQGLRLIYYSQIVNDFQKGDIAEGYSVSREKKESFPLTVTSAQKNPTAFYLCASSIAAQLNTEAFFGQGTRLTVV.

V gene TRBV24-1 combines with J gene TRBJ2-7; 9 bases line up with TRBD1. The germline gives CDR1 KGHDR, CDR2 SFDVKD. Germline trimming cut 3 bases from V and 5 bases from J; bases unmatched to any gene: 10. The CDR3 is 16 amino acids. The DNA of the CDR3 is TGTGCCACCAGTGATGGGGGGACAGGGAGGAGGGACGAGCAGTACTTC. It is translated as CATSDGGTGRRDEQYF.

The chain employs TRBV19 and TRBJ1-1, with D unclear. Trimming removed 5 bases at V and 13 bases at J, with 20 bases between. Germline CDR1 is LNHDA and CDR2 is SQIVND (reference sequence). The CDR3 extends over 13 amino acids. DNA for the CDR3: TGTGCCAGTAGTCCTCGGGAGGGAGATAATGATTTCTTT. It encodes CASSPREGDNDFF.

The chain combines TRBV5-4 with TRBJ2-1, with D unclear. Germline lookup yields CDR1 SGHNT and CDR2 YYREEE (reference sequence). V was trimmed by 0 bases and J by 0 bases, leaving 7 bases between them. The CDR3 contains 15 residues. The CDR3 here is CASSLDRGSYNEQFF. The DNA of the CDR3 is TGTGCCAGCAGCTTGGATCGCGGCTCCTACAATGAGCAGTTCTTC.

The genes are TRBV3-1 (or the pseudogene TRBV3-2) and TRBJ1-3; tentative D call: TRBD1 (5 bases). Trimming removed 0 bases from V and 1 base from J, with 16 bases in between. Germline CDR1 and CDR2: LGHDT and YNNKEL (reference sequence). This CDR3 spans 18 amino acids. CDR3: CASSQEGSRGSSGNTIYF. In DNA form, the CDR3 reads TGTGCCAGCAGCCAAGAAGGGTCCCGGGGGTCGTCTGGAAACACCATATATTTT.

This clone was recorded a few times. The J gene is TRBJ1-2, the V gene TRBV6-5; D may be TRBD1 (5 bases). The germline CDR1 and CDR2 sequences are MNHEY and SVGAGI. Trimming took off 3 bases at V and 4 bases at J, with 12 bases between the two ends. CDR3 length: 14 amino acids. The CDR3 region is CASSYRGGLYGYTF. CDR3 nucleotides: TGTGCCAGCAGTTATCGGGGGGGTCTCTATGGCTACACCTTC.

The V call is TRBV2, the J call TRBJ2-7, with TRBD2 as a possible D gene (5 bases). Germline CDR1 is SNHLY and CDR2 is FYNNEI. The CDR3 is 11 residues long. V was clipped by 6 bases and J by 3 bases, with 6 bases between them. The CDR3: CASREDYEQYF. DNA of the CDR3: TGTGCCAGCAGGGAGGACTACGAGCAGTACTTC. Full variable domain (outside the CDR3, taken from reference TRBV2 and TRBJ2-7): EPEVTQTPSHQVTQMGQEVILRCVPISNHLYFYWYRQILGQKVEFLVSFYNNEISEKSEIFDDQFSVERPDGSNFTLKIRSTKLEDSAMYFCASREDYEQYFGPGTRLTVT.

The chain is built from TRBV5-1 and TRBJ1-2; a weak D match, TRBD1 (5 bases). V lost 6 bases and J 5 bases, leaving 20 bases between the germline ends. The CDR3 has 15 amino acids. Germline V lookup: CDR1 SGHRS, CDR2 YFSETQ. In nucleotides, the CDR3 is TGCGCCAGCACACTCTCGGGGGGATCGATTTATGGCTACACCTTC. Translation: CASTLSGGSIYGYTF.

In its sample, this clone was seen once. The rearrangement links TRBV6-5 to TRBJ2-1, with a weak D call TRBD2 (7 bases). This CDR3 comprises 14 residues. Per germline, CDR1 MNHEY and CDR2 SVGAGI. V was trimmed by 2 bases and J by 8 bases, leaving 13 bases between them. The CDR3 reads CASSYGGARHEQFF. Here the CDR3 DNA reads TGTGCCAGCAGTTACGGGGGGGCCAGGCATGAGCAGTTCTTC.

The chain has TRBV7-2 and TRBJ2-7, with a weak D call TRBD2 (5 bases). Germline CDR1 reads SGHTA; CDR2 reads FQGNSA. The V and J ends lost 3 bases and 3 bases respectively, with 9 bases between them. The CDR3 has 13 residues. The CDR3 protein is CASSFGRVYEQYF. CDR3 DNA: TGTGCCAGCAGCTTTGGGCGGGTCTACGAGCAGTACTTC.

V usage is TRBV5-5 and J usage is TRBJ2-7; D gene unclear. CDR3 size: 14 residues. Germline assignment: CDR1 SGHKS and CDR2 YYEKEE (reference sequence). V was trimmed by 0 bases and J by 0 bases, leaving 7 bases between them. In DNA form, the CDR3 reads TGTGCCAGCAGCTTGGAAGACACCTCCTACGAGCAGTACGTC. Protein: CASSLEDTSYEQYV.

This clone appeared a few times. This sequence joins TRBV6-5 and TRBJ2-7, with D possibly matching TRBD2 (6 bases). Germline V lookup: CDR1 MNHEY, CDR2 SVGAGI. V dropped 5 bases and J dropped 2 bases, with 13 bases sitting between them. CDR3 length equals 14 residues. For the CDR3, the DNA is TGTGCCAGCAGTACGCGGGACGGTGCCTACGAGCAGTACTTC. Translation gives CASSTRDGAYEQYF.

This clone was observed a single time. The rearrangement uses TRBV23-1 and TRBJ1-5, with TRBD1 as a possible D gene (6 bases). TRBV23-1 is flagged as an ORF with uncertain function. Between the trimmed V and J ends, which lost 6 bases and 7 bases, there was a span of 28 bases. This CDR3 is built from 18 residues. For the CDR3, the DNA is TGCGCCAGCAGCAGAGGGTTCAAAATAGGGGGGGCGGAGCAGCCCCAGCATTTT. This translates into CASSRGFKIGGAEQPQHF.

V is TRBV30 and J is TRBJ2-3; a weak D match, TRBD2 (5 bases). Germline CDR1 and CDR2: GTSNPN and SVGIG (reference sequence). CDR3 length: 16 residues. V lost 4 bases and J lost 10, with 27 bases in between. DNA for the CDR3: TGTGCCTGGACTCAAGGTGGACTCCCGCGTTCTATACCGCAGTATTTT. As protein: CAWTQGGLPRSIPQYF.

This sequence joins TRBV24-1 and TRBJ2-1; D is possibly TRBD2 (6 bases). The CDR3 runs to 18 residues. Germline CDR1 and CDR2: KGHDR and SFDVKD. V lost 0 bases to trimming and J lost 0 bases, with 14 bases between them. In nucleotides, the CDR3 is TGTGCCACCAGTGATTTGGTCCGGGGAGGAAGCTCCTACAATGAGCAGTTCTTC. Residues: CATSDLVRGGSSYNEQFF.

Turning to this clone: A junction end diverges from the germline sequence, so it may reflect a read error. This rearrangement joins TRBV7-9 to TRBJ2-5, with D perhaps TRBD2 (5 bases). CDR3 size: 15 residues. Germline CDR1 reads SEHNR; CDR2 reads FQNEAQ (reference sequence). The DNA of the CDR3 is TGTGCCAGCAGCTTGGGCGGGTATCCAAGAGAGGCCCAGTACTTC. Protein sequence: CASSLGGYPREAQYF.

This rearrangement joins TRBV24-1 to TRBJ1-2, with TRBD1 matching over 11 bases. The CDR3 loop spans 14 amino acids. V shed 4 bases, J shed 8 bases, and the junction held 5 bases outside the gene matches. The germline CDR1 and CDR2 sequences are KGHDR and SFDVKD. CDR3 in DNA: TGTGCCACCAGTGACCTGGACAGGGGGCACGGCTACACCTTC. Encoded protein: CATSDLDRGHGYTF.

The gene calls are TRBV4-2 and TRBJ2-1, with 7 nucleotides matching TRBD2. V dropped 3 bases and J dropped 2; count of bases not matched to a gene: 4. From germline, CDR1 is LGHNA and CDR2 YNFKEQ. CDR3 size: 15 residues. The CDR3: CASSQGGGTYNEQFF. As DNA, the CDR3 is TGTGCCAGCAGCCAGGGCGGGGGAACCTACAATGAGCAGTTCTTC.